This T cell receptor (beta chain) was identified during a study of control samples from healthy donors and cancer patients. The V gene's germline CDR1 is SGHDT and CDR2 YYEEEE. Losses at the gene ends were 3 bases for V and 6 bases for J; bases not matched to a gene: 11. The CDR3 consists of 17 residues. The table came from immunoSEQ multiplex PCR; TCRdb's copy has only in-frame clones and leaves some out. Among about 100,000 clones listed, about 90% were seen once. Sequencing used blood. The genes are TRBV5-6 and TRBJ2-2, with 10 bases that match TRBD1. The TCR was taken from a woman between 50 and 59 years old in good health. The CDR3: CASSWSPDRGLSGELFF. The CDR3 DNA reads as TGTGCCAGCAGCTGGTCCCCGGACAGGGGGTTGTCCGGGGAGCTGTTTTTT.